Below are 29 T cell receptor beta chains sequenced from a single sample in a study of cytomegalovirus exposure and HLA in healthy donors (dated by TCRdb to about 2017). Libraries were made using the immunoSEQ multiplex PCR assay. The multiplex PCR relied on a mix of 60 forward primers for TCR Vbeta segments and 13 reverse primers for TCR Jbeta segments. TCRdb's version of the immuneACCESS table is confined to in-frame rearrangements and falls short of the full clone set. An unresolved V gene accounts for under half of the shortfall where checked; the remainder is of unknown origin. In this sample the table shows 160,000 or so clones, around 80% of which occur a single time. Clones ranked in the top ten supply 2% to 2.5% of the sample. Sequenced material: PBMCs. These receptors came from a middle-aged man in good health and CMV-seronegative.

The chain links TRBV7-2 to TRBJ2-3; TRBD1 is a possible D gene (6 bases). The CDR3 runs 16 residues. From germline, CDR1 is SGHTA and CDR2 FQGNSA. The V gene lost 5 bases and the J gene lost 4 bases, with 19 bases spanning the gap. In DNA form, the CDR3 reads TGTGCCAGCAGCCCTACGCCCTCGTCAGGGGCAGATACGCAGTATTTT. This translates into CASSPTPSSGADTQYF.

By frequency in the sample, this clone is medium-sized. The chain has TRBV29-1 and TRBJ2-1; D possibly corresponds to TRBD2 (6 bases). This CDR3 is 16 amino acids long. Deletions cut 1 base from V and 4 bases from J, with 17 bases between. Germline V gene data show CDR1 as SQVTM and CDR2 as ANQGSEA. The CDR3, as DNA: TGCAGCGTTGAAGTTATCGGGGAGGATTTATACAATGAGCAGTTCTTC. Encoded protein: CSVEVIGEDLYNEQFF.

This sequence joins TRBV7-2 and TRBJ2-3, with 11 bases matching TRBD2. Germline V lookup: CDR1 SGHTA, CDR2 FQGNSA. The CDR3 is 15 amino acids. V gave up 2 bases and J gave up 5 bases; unmatched junction bases: 3. The CDR3 DNA reads TGTGCCAGCAGCTTACTAGCGGGAGGCAGAGATACGCAGTATTTT. Its protein product is CASSLLAGGRDTQYF.

This chain joins TRBV18 and TRBJ2-1; a possible D gene is TRBD2 (6 bases). Germline V lookup: CDR1 KGHSH, CDR2 LQKENI. The CDR3 sequence is 14 residues long. The V end lost 3 bases, the J end lost 10 bases, and 16 bases lay between the germline ends. The CDR3 DNA is TGTGCCAGCTCACCCTTGGGGGGTACGATCGAGCAGTTCTTC. Encoded protein: CASSPLGGTIEQFF.

V gene TRBV29-1 combines with J gene TRBJ2-5; a weak D match, TRBD2 (6 bases). The J call may be faulty, since TRBJ2-7 better matches the DNA end. The germline CDR1 and CDR2 sequences are SQVTM and ANQGSEA. The CDR3 contains 14 residues. DNA for the CDR3: TGCAGCGTTGGGGATGGACTACCGACCTACGAGCAGTACTTC. It translates to CSVGDGLPTYEQYF.

The chain has TRBV6-6 and TRBJ2-2; D is possibly TRBD2 (5 bases). This CDR3 has 15 amino acids. Looked up from germline, CDR1 is MNHNY and CDR2 is SVGAGI (reference sequence). Trimming pared 6 bases from V and 0 bases from J, leaving 11 bases between. In DNA, the CDR3 is TGTGCCAGCAGGAATTCGGGAACGAACACCGGGGAGCTGTTTTTT. Residues: CASRNSGTNTGELFF.

J is TRBJ2-5 and V is TRBV7-2, with D possibly TRBD2 on 6 matching bases. The V gene's germline CDR1 is SGHTA and CDR2 FQGNSA. The CDR3 extends over 16 amino acids. V lost 0 bases, J lost 5 bases, and 16 bases lay in between. The CDR3 loop reads CASSLATTSKWETQYF. CDR3 coding DNA: TGTGCCAGCAGCTTAGCCACTACTAGCAAGTGGGAGACCCAGTACTTC.

This chain uses TRBV7-2 with TRBJ2-5; TRBD2 matches at 9 bases. Looked up from germline, CDR1 is SGHTA and CDR2 is FQGNSA. The CDR3 extends over 16 amino acids. V lost 2 bases to trimming and J lost 4 bases; unmatched junction nucleotides: 8. Here the CDR3 reads CASSLSVGSGRETQYF. The CDR3 DNA is TGTGCCAGCAGCTTATCCGTTGGTAGCGGGAGAGAGACCCAGTACTTC.

The J gene is TRBJ2-1, the V gene TRBV5-1; 8 positions agree with TRBD2. The trim removed 3 bases at V and 4 bases at J, leaving 12 bases unmatched. This CDR3 has 17 residues. The V gene's germline CDR1 is SGHRS and CDR2 YFSETQ. The CDR3 protein is CASSSGGSGLTYNEQFF. CDR3 nucleotides: TGCGCCAGCAGCTCGGGGGGGTCCGGTTTGACTTACAATGAGCAGTTCTTC.

The V call is TRBV19, the J call TRBJ1-5; D uncertain. Trimming removed 5 bases from V and 3 bases from J, with 8 bases in between. The CDR3 totals 13 residues. Germline loops: CDR1 LNHDA, CDR2 SQIVND (reference sequence). CDR3 sequence (DNA): TGTGCCAGTAGTTCGCAGGCCAATCAGCCCCAGCATTTT. It is translated as CASSSQANQPQHF. The full variable domain, completed using reference TRBV19 and TRBJ1-5, is DGGITQSPKYLFRKEGQNVTLSCEQNLNHDAMYWYRQDPGQGLRLIYYSQIVNDFQKGDIAEGYSVSREKKESFPLTVTSAQKNPTAFYLCASSSQANQPQHFGDGTRLSIL.

On this clone itself: The sample carries other DNA sequences with the same CDR3. This chain uses TRBV5-1 with TRBJ2-5; weak D call: TRBD2 (5 bases). Trimming took off 2 bases at V and 2 bases at J, with 7 bases between the two ends. Per germline, CDR1 SGHRS and CDR2 YFSETQ. CDR3 length equals 13 residues. CDR3 in DNA: TGCGCCAGCAGCTTAGGAGGACAAGAGACCCAGTACTTC. Its protein product is CASSLGGQETQYF.

The J gene is TRBJ2-6, the V gene TRBV5-6; D uncertain. Trimming pared 0 bases from V and 0 bases from J, leaving 7 bases between. The germline CDR1 and CDR2 sequences are SGHDT and YYEEEE. This CDR3 comprises 16 residues. CDR3 coding DNA: TGTGCCAGCAGCTTGGCCCGGAGCTCTGGGGCCAACGTCCTGACTTTC. Residues: CASSLARSSGANVLTF. Variable domain in full (rest from reference TRBV5-6 and TRBJ2-6): DAGVTQSPTHLIKTRGQQVTLRCSPKSGHDTVSWYQQALGQGPQFIFQYYEEEERQRGNFPDRFSGHQFPNYSSELNVNALLLGDSALYLCASSLARSSGANVLTFGAGSRLTVL.

This sequence joins TRBV5-1 and TRBJ2-1; TRBD2 agrees at 14 bases. V was clipped by 4 bases and J by 3 bases; unmatched bases: 9. The CDR3 extends over 18 amino acids. Germline lookup yields CDR1 SGHRS and CDR2 YFSETQ. DNA for the CDR3: TGCGCCAGCAGCGTAAGACTAGCGGGAGGGCCCATCTACAATGAGCAGTTCTTC. This encodes CASSVRLAGGPIYNEQFF.

J is TRBJ2-3 and V is TRBV5-1; 12 bases map to TRBD2. Trimming at V came to 3 bases and at J to 2 bases, leaving 7 bases not matched to a gene. The CDR3 consists of 17 residues. CDR1 is SGHRS, CDR2 YFSETQ, per germline. The CDR3 is CASSSPSGRASTDTQYF. The CDR3 DNA reads as TGCGCCAGCAGCTCACCTAGCGGGAGGGCCTCCACAGATACGCAGTATTTT. The entire variable domain, with the rest obtained from reference TRBV5-1 and TRBJ2-3, is as follows: KAGVTQTPRYLIKTRGQQVTLSCSPISGHRSVSWYQQTPGQGLQFLFEYFSETQRNKGNFPGRFSGRQFSNSRSEMNVSTLELGDSALYLCASSSPSGRASTDTQYFGPGTRLTVL.

The rearrangement uses TRBV19 and TRBJ2-7, with D hard to call. Trimming pared 3 bases from V and 2 bases from J, leaving 11 bases between. Germline values: CDR1 LNHDA, CDR2 SQIVND (reference sequence). The CDR3 length is 14 residues. The CDR3 loop is CASSIGLGPYEQYF. The CDR3 bases are TGTGCCAGTAGTATCGGATTGGGCCCCTACGAGCAGTACTTC.

This chain links TRBV2 with TRBJ2-1; 8 bases line up with TRBD1. The V gene end was trimmed by 8 bases and the J gene end by 4 bases; junction bases not matched to a gene: 7. This CDR3 is built from 14 residues. In germline, CDR1 is SNHLY, CDR2 FYNNEI. DNA for the CDR3: TGTGCCAGCCTAAAGGGACAGGATTACAATGAGCAGTTCTTC. Protein: CASLKGQDYNEQFF.

There are a few counts of this clone. The chain uses TRBV13 and TRBJ2-6; the D is unclear. The CDR3 runs to 15 residues. Germline CDR1 is PRHDT and CDR2 is FYEKMQ (reference sequence). The V end lost 6 bases, the J end lost 1 base, and 10 bases lay between the germline ends. The CDR3 coding sequence is TGTGCCAGCAGTCCAGTCGGGTCTGGGGCCAACGTCCTGACTTTC. Its protein product is CASSPVGSGANVLTF.

The chain employs TRBV15 and TRBJ2-5, with 14 bases aligning to TRBD2. This CDR3 has 17 residues. Germline CDR1 LNHNV, CDR2 YYDKDF (reference sequence). Trimming removed 3 bases from V and 3 bases from J; junction bases left unmatched: 6. The CDR3 reads CATSSISGLAGEETQYF. In nucleotides, the CDR3 is TGTGCCACCAGCAGCATATCGGGACTAGCGGGAGAAGAGACCCAGTACTTC.

This rearrangement joins TRBV6-5 to TRBJ2-6, with a possible D match to TRBD1 (6 bases). CDR1 and CDR2 (germline): MNHEY, SVGAGI. Trimming stripped 5 bases from V and 1 base from J, with 12 bases between. The length of the CDR3 is 16 residues. The CDR3 loop reads CASSHYRVSGANVLTF. DNA of the CDR3: TGTGCCAGCAGTCACTACAGGGTTTCTGGGGCCAACGTCCTGACTTTC.

The chain couples TRBV4-3 to TRBJ2-1; D might be TRBD2 (6 bases). The V gene lost 0 bases and the J gene lost 10 bases, with 16 bases spanning the gap. Germline V gives CDR1 LGHNA, CDR2 YSLEER. The CDR3 is 15 amino acids. CDR3 amino acids: CASSQEWEARYEQFF. The CDR3 nucleotides read TGCGCCAGCAGCCAAGAGTGGGAGGCAAGGTACGAGCAGTTCTTC.

The V call is TRBV7-9, the J call TRBJ1-2; possibly TRBD1 for D (5 bases). V was shortened by 8 bases and J by 5 bases, with 15 bases between the two germline ends. Germline assignment: CDR1 SEHNR and CDR2 FQNEAQ (reference sequence). The CDR3 is made up of 13 amino acids. The CDR3 loop is CASRMQGGYGYTF. CDR3 bases: TGTGCCAGCCGAATGCAGGGAGGTTATGGCTACACCTTC.

This clone was seen once. V and J are TRBV5-4 and TRBJ2-7, with D perhaps matching TRBD2 (6 bases). CDR1 is SGHNT and CDR2 is YYREEE in the germline V gene (reference sequence). This CDR3 is built from 16 residues. Trimming cost V 4 bases and J 0 bases, with 17 bases left between them. This CDR3 is CASSRGRDPSSYEQYF. CDR3 DNA sequence: TGTGCCAGCAGCCGTGGGCGGGATCCTAGCTCCTACGAGCAGTACTTC.

This clone has just one count. Other DNA sequences of this sample code for an identical CDR3. The chain joins TRBV6-1 to TRBJ2-3; possible D gene TRBD2, 5 bases. Per germline, CDR1 MNHNS and CDR2 SASEGT. Trimming cost V 4 bases and J 1 base, with 12 bases left between them. The CDR3 is 15 residues long. The CDR3 DNA sequence: TGTGCCAGCAGTGGCCTAGCCGTGGGCACAGATACGCAGTATTTT. Translation gives CASSGLAVGTDTQYF.

V and J are TRBV6-5 and TRBJ2-2; no reliable D call. The V gene's germline CDR1 is MNHEY and CDR2 SVGAGI. CDR3 size: 13 residues. Deletions cut 6 bases from V and 6 bases from J, with 11 bases between. CDR3 DNA sequence: TGTGCCAGCAGCCAGAAGATGGCCGGGGAGCTGTTTTTT. This encodes CASSQKMAGELFF.

This clone was counted a single time. This chain connects TRBV18 to TRBJ1-2; 10 bases agree with TRBD1. Germline CDR1 KGHSH, CDR2 LQKENI. V lost 2 bases to trimming and J lost 5 bases; unmatched junction nucleotides: 11. CDR3 length: 17 amino acids. The CDR3: CASSPGIDRGPFYGYTF. The CDR3 DNA reads TGTGCCAGCTCACCAGGGATCGACAGGGGGCCCTTTTATGGCTACACCTTC.

The chain carries TRBV5-1 and TRBJ2-3, with 7 bases fitting TRBD2. V was clipped by 0 bases and J by 9 bases; unmatched bases: 7. This CDR3 comprises 14 residues. Germline CDR1 reads SGHRS; CDR2 reads YFSETQ. The CDR3 here is CASSLESGISTQYF. CDR3 bases: TGCGCCAGCAGCTTGGAAAGCGGGATCTCCACGCAGTATTTT.

V usage is TRBV19 and J usage is TRBJ1-4; D uncertain. Germline V gene lookup returns CDR1 LNHDA and CDR2 SQIVND (reference sequence). V dropped 3 bases and J dropped 8 bases, with 13 bases sitting between them. This CDR3 is 14 amino acids long. The CDR3 spells CASSIGQLREKLFF. The CDR3 bases are TGTGCCAGTAGTATTGGGCAGCTACGGGAAAAACTGTTTTTT. Full variable domain (remainder filled in from reference TRBV19 and TRBJ1-4): DGGITQSPKYLFRKEGQNVTLSCEQNLNHDAMYWYRQDPGQGLRLIYYSQIVNDFQKGDIAEGYSVSREKKESFPLTVTSAQKNPTAFYLCASSIGQLREKLFFGSGTQLSVL.

V and J are TRBV2 and TRBJ2-4; 9 bases align to TRBD2. The germline V gene encodes CDR1 SNHLY and CDR2 FYNNEI. The length of the CDR3 is 18 residues. The V gene end was trimmed by 6 bases and the J gene end by 1 base; junction bases not matched to a gene: 13. The CDR3 spells CASRVRLAGFWAKNIQYF. CDR3 bases: TGTGCCAGCAGAGTCAGGCTAGCGGGGTTTTGGGCCAAAAACATTCAGTACTTC.

The chain links TRBV5-4 to TRBJ2-3; D may be TRBD1 (6 bases). Trimming removed 4 bases from V and 2 bases from J, with 17 bases in between. Germline CDR1 SGHNT, CDR2 YYREEE (reference sequence). The CDR3 is made up of 16 amino acids. The chain's CDR3 is CASSKGQTLITDTQYF. In DNA form, the CDR3 reads TGTGCCAGCAGCAAAGGACAGACTTTGATCACAGATACGCAGTATTTT.